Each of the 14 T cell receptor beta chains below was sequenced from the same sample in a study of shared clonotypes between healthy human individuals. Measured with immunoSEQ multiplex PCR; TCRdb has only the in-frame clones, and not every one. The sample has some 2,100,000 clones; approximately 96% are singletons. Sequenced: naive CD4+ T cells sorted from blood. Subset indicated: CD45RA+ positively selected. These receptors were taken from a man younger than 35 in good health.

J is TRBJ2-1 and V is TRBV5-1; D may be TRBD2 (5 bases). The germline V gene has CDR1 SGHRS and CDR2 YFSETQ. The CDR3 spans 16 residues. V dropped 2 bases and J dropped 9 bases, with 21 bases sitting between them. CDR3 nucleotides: TGCGCCAGCAGCTTTTTTAACGGGGTCGGTCCCAGTGAGCAGTTCTTC. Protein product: CASSFFNGVGPSEQFF.

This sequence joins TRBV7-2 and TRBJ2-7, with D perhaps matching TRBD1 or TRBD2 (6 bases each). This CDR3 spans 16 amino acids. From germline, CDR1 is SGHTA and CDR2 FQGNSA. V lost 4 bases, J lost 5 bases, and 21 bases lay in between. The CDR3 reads CASSSGGPGLIHEQYF. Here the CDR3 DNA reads TGTGCCAGCAGCTCTGGGGGGCCGGGACTCATCCACGAGCAGTACTTC.

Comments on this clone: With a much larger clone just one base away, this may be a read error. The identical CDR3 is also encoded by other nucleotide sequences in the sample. This chain's CDR3 is CASSLTGGSYEQYF. In DNA form, the CDR3 reads TGTGCCAGCAGCTTGACAGGGGGCTCCTACGAGCAGTACTTC. The chain recombines TRBV7-2 with TRBJ2-7; 9 bases map to TRBD1. The CDR3 length is 14 residues. J gave up 0 bases and V 3 bases, and 0 bases lay outside the gene matches. The V gene's germline CDR1 is SGHTA and CDR2 FQGNSA.

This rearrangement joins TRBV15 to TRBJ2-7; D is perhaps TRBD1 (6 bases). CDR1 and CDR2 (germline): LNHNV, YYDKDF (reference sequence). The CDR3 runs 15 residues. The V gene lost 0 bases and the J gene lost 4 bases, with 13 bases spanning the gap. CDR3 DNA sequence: TGTGCCACCAGCAGAGACCCCTTTACAGGGTACGAGCAGTACTTC. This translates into CATSRDPFTGYEQYF. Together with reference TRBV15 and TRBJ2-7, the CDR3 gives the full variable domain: DAMVIQNPRYQVTQFGKPVTLSCSQTLNHNVMYWYQQKSSQAPKLLFHYYDKDFNNEADTPDNFQSRRPNTSFCFLDIRSPGLGDTAMYLCATSRDPFTGYEQYFGPGTRLTVT.

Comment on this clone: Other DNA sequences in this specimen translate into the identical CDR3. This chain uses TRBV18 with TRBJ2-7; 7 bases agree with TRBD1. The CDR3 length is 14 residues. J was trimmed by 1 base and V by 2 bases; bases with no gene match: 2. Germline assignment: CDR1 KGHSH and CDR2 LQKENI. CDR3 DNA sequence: TGTGCCAGCTCACCAGGGACAGTTTCCTACGAGCAGTACTTC. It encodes CASSPGTVSYEQYF.

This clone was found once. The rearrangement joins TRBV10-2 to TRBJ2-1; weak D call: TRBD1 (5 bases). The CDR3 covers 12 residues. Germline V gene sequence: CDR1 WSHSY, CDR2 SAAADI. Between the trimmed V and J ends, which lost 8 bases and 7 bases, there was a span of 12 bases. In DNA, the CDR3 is TGCGCCAGCGCGTCCCAGGGTAATGAGCAGTTCTTC. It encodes CASASQGNEQFF.

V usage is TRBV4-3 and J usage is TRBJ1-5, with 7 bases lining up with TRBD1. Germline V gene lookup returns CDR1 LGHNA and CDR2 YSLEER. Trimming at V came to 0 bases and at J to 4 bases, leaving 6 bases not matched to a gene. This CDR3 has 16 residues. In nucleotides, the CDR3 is TGCGCCAGCAGCCAAGATGCAGGGGGGCGTAATCAGCCCCAGCATTTT. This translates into CASSQDAGGRNQPQHF.

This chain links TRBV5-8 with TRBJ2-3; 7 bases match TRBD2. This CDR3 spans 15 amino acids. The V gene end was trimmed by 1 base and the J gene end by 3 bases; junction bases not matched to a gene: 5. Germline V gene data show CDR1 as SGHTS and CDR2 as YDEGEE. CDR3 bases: TGTGCCAGCAGCTTGAGGGGAGGGCGGACAGATACGCAGTATTTT. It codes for CASSLRGGRTDTQYF.

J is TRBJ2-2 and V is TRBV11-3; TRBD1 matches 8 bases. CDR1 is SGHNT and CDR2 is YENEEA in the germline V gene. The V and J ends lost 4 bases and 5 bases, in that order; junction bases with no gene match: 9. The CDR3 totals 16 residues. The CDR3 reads CASSSVTGGWTGELFF. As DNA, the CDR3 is TGTGCCAGCAGCTCAGTCACAGGGGGGTGGACCGGGGAGCTGTTTTTT.

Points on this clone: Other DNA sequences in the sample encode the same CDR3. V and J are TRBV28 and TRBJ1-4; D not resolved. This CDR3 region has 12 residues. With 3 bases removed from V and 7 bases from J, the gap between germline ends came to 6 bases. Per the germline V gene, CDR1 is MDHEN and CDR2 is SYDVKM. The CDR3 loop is CASSLVGEKLFF. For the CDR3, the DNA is TGTGCCAGCAGTTTGGTTGGTGAAAAACTGTTTTTT.

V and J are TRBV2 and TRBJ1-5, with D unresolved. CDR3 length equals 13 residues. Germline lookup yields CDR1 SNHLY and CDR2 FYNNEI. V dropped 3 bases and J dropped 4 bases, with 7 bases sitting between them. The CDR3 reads CASSDLWNQPQHF. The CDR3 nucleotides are TGTGCCAGCAGTGACCTCTGGAATCAGCCCCAGCATTTT.

CDR3 in amino acids: CASSARTGSTEAFF. CDR3 coding DNA: TGTGCCAGCAGTGCCCGGACAGGGTCCACTGAAGCTTTCTTT. The chain links TRBV6-5 to TRBJ1-1, with 8 bases identical to TRBD1. CDR3 length equals 14 residues. V was clipped by 5 bases and J by 4 bases; unmatched bases: 6. The germline V gene encodes CDR1 MNHEY and CDR2 SVGAGI.

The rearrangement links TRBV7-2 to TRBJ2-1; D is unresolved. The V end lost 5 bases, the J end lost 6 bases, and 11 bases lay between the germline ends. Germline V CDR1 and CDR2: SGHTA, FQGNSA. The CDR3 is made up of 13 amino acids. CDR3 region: CASSVGKFNEQFF. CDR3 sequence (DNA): TGTGCCAGCAGCGTTGGGAAATTCAATGAGCAGTTCTTC.

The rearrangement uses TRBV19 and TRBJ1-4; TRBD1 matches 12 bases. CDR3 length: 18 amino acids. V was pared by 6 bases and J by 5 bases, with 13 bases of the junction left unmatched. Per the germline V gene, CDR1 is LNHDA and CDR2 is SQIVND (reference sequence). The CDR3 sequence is CASSRSGTGGSSNEKLFF. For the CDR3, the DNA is TGTGCCAGTAGCCGGAGTGGGACAGGGGGCTCCTCAAATGAAAAACTGTTTTTT.